The rows below give T cell receptor beta chains drawn from one sample of a study of T cells after posttransplantation cyclophosphamide. Profiling relied on immunoSEQ multiplex PCR, and the TCRdb table lists in-frame clones only, not all of them. The sample yields tens of thousands of clones, around 93% seen once. Sequencing input: PBMCs. These receptors were taken from a woman aged 25 to 45 in good health and a related stem cell transplant donor. CDR3s include the opening cysteine and the closing phenylalanine or tryptophan. D genes are given only for firm matches. Rows give clone size only sometimes, using once, few, many, or a class for an expanded clone.

v_call	d_call	j_call	clone_size	cdr3_aa	cdr3_nt
TRBV15	TRBD1	TRBJ2-2	once	CATSRDRGTGFTGELFF	TGTGCCACCAGCAGAGACCGCGGGACAGGGTTCACCGGGGAGCTGTTTTTT
TRBV2	NA	TRBJ2-1	NA	CASNGLSSYNEQFF	TGTGCCAGCAACGGGTTGAGCTCCTACAATGAGCAGTTCTTC
TRBV7-8	NA	TRBJ2-7	NA	CASSLSGGAAYEQYF	TGTGCCAGCAGCTTAAGTGGCGGAGCGGCCTACGAGCAGTACTTC
TRBV19	TRBD2	TRBJ2-1	NA	CASSSGLAGGQHEQFF	TGTGCCAGTAGTTCTGGACTAGCGGGGGGCCAGCATGAGCAGTTCTTC
TRBV7-2	TRBD2	TRBJ2-3	NA	CASSLAPGTSGVTQYF	TGTGCCAGCAGCTTAGCGCCCGGGACTAGCGGGGTAACGCAGTATTTT
TRBV2	NA	TRBJ1-5	NA	CARNQPQHF	TGTGCCAGAAATCAGCCCCAGCATTTT
TRBV2	TRBD2	TRBJ2-1	NA	CASSGEGYNEQFF	TGTGCCAGCAGTGGGGAGGGATACAATGAGCAGTTCTTC
TRBV19	NA	TRBJ1-3	NA	CASSPTRVSGNTIYF	TGTGCCAGTAGTCCAACCCGGGTATCTGGAAACACCATATATTTT
TRBV5-1	NA	TRBJ2-7	NA	CASSLGMVAYEQYF	TGCGCCAGCAGCTTGGGGATGGTAGCCTACGAGCAGTACTTC
TRBV28	NA	TRBJ2-1	NA	CASSYTYNEQFF	TGTGCCAGCAGTTACACCTACAATGAGCAGTTCTTC
TRBV4-1	TRBD1	TRBJ2-7	NA	CASSQVGQGSYEQYF	TGCGCCAGCAGCCAAGTGGGACAGGGATCCTACGAGCAGTACTTC
TRBV4-2	NA	TRBJ2-3	NA	CASSQAEGGPSTDTQYF	TGTGCCAGCAGCCAGGCGGAGGGTGGACCTTCTACAGATACGCAGTATTTT
TRBV7-2	NA	TRBJ2-1	once	CASSFGTGTQEFF	NA
TRBV19	TRBD1	TRBJ1-5	NA	CASSIVGTGPGQPQHF	TGTGCCAGTAGTATAGTTGGGACAGGGCCGGGTCAGCCCCAGCATTTT
TRBV6-5	NA	TRBJ2-3	NA	CASSYGALGTDTQYF	TGTGCCAGCAGTTATGGGGCGCTGGGCACAGATACGCAGTATTTT
TRBV6-1	NA	TRBJ2-2	NA	CASSEVGPDTGELFF	TGTGCCAGCAGTGAAGTGGGGCCTGACACCGGGGAGCTGTTTTTT
TRBV19	NA	TRBJ1-2	few	CASSPQDSYSLYGYTF	TGTGCCAGTAGTCCCCAGGACAGCTATTCCCTATATGGCTACACCTTC
TRBV27	TRBD2	TRBJ2-5	NA	CASSPGGGASRGEETQYF	TGTGCCAGCAGTCCCGGGGGGGGCGCTTCCCGGGGGGAAGAGACCCAGTACTTC
TRBV5-1	NA	TRBJ1-1	NA	CASSLEGGQYNTEAFF	TGCGCCAGCAGCTTGGAAGGGGGACAATATAACACTGAAGCTTTCTTT
TRBV4-3	NA	TRBJ1-1	NA	CASSQDRQGNTEAFF	TGCGCCAGCAGCCAAGATAGGCAGGGGAACACTGAAGCTTTCTTT
TRBV2	TRBD2	TRBJ2-1	NA	CASSVERGTHEQFF	TGTGCCAGCAGTGTCGAGCGGGGGACCCATGAGCAGTTCTTC
TRBV2	NA	TRBJ2-7	once	CASSTNPRFYEQYF	TGTGCCAGCAGCACAAATCCCCGGTTTTACGAGCAGTACTTC
TRBV28	NA	TRBJ1-5	once	CASSMDLSNQPQHF	TGTGCCAGCAGCATGGACCTTAGCAATCAGCCCCAGCATTTT